Listed below are T cell receptor beta chains from one sample, sequenced in a study of T-cell memory formation after mild COVID-19. A single record per CDR3 protein comes from TCRdb applying MiXCR to the 5' RACE reads. The sample comprises 150,000 to 200,000 distinct CDR3 sequences, 10% to 15% of which are singletons, and 3.3% rests with the top ten. Sequenced input: PBMCs or a T cell subset sorted from them (not recorded which). The origin of the receptors is a man younger than 35 who had mild COVID-19 (a few samples of this study predate the infection). Cell type and time point are not known. The CDR3 runs from the conserved cysteine through the conserved F or W. Fields, in order: V gene, J gene, clone size, D gene, CDR3 DNA, CDR3 protein. D genes are given only for firm matches. For some rows the clone size is stated as once, few or many, or as a class when expanded; others skip it.

TRBV20-1	TRBJ1-5	few	-	TGCAGTGCTAGGACGGCGGGCAGCCATCAGCCCCAGCATTTT	CSARTAGSHQPQHF
TRBV9	TRBJ2-7	few	-	TGTGCCAGCAGCCCTGGTGACACAAACTACGAGCAGTACTTC	CASSPGDTNYEQYF
TRBV7-2	TRBJ2-1	many	TRBD1	TGTGCCAGCAGCCAATCCCGGGGACAGGGACTAAATGAGCAGTTCTTC	CASSQSRGQGLNEQFF
TRBV24-1	TRBJ2-1	few	-	TGTGCCACCAGTGGTGGGAGTCACTACAATGAGCAGTTCTTC	CATSGGSHYNEQFF
TRBV4-1	TRBJ1-1	-	-	TGCGCCAGCAGCCAGCCTCGCAGGGGACCGAACACTGAAGCTTTCTTT	CASSQPRRGPNTEAFF
TRBV3-1	TRBJ2-5	few	-	TGTGCCAGCAGCCCGTCCCAAGAGACCCAGTACTTC	CASSPSQETQYF
TRBV7-2	TRBJ2-5	-	TRBD1	TGTGCCAGCAGGGGGGGACAGGGGAAAAAGACCCAGTACTTC	CASRGGQGKKTQYF
TRBV12-5	TRBJ2-3	-	-	TGTGCTAGTGGTCCAGGGAGCCGCACAGATACGCAGTATTTT	CASGPGSRTDTQYF
TRBV28	TRBJ1-1	-	TRBD1	TGTGCCAGCAGCGGACGGGACAGTAACACTGAAGCTTTCTTT	CASSGRDSNTEAFF
TRBV5-1	TRBJ2-1	-	-	TGCGCCAGCAGGGTCAGCAACAATGAGCAGTTCTTC	CASRVSNNEQFF
TRBV24-1	TRBJ2-1	few	-	TGTGCCACCAGTGACCCGCAGGGCTACAATGAGCAGTTCTTC	CATSDPQGYNEQFF
TRBV20-1	TRBJ2-3	-	-	TGCAGTGCCCCCGTCCCCGGAACAGATACGCAGTATTTT	CSAPVPGTDTQYF
TRBV2	TRBJ2-3	-	-	TGTGCCACCAAGCTCAGCTCCGCGGATACGCAGTATTTT	CATKLSSADTQYF
TRBV12-3/TRBV12-4	TRBJ2-7	-	TRBD1	TGTGCCAGCAGTTTATCCGGGACAGTCTACGAGCAGTACTTC	CASSLSGTVYEQYF
TRBV20-1	TRBJ1-5	-	-	TGCAGTGCCGTTCCGGGGGCGGGGGATCAGCCCCAGCATTTT	CSAVPGAGDQPQHF
TRBV6-5	TRBJ2-3	-	-	TGTGCCAGCAGTCCCCTCTTCGACTATACCCTCGCAGATACGCAGTATTTT	CASSPLFDYTLADTQYF
TRBV4-3	TRBJ2-1	few	-	TGCGCCAGCAGCCAAGATACCTTATACAATGAGCAGTTCTTC	CASSQDTLYNEQFF
TRBV7-3	TRBJ2-7	-	TRBD1	TGTGCCAGCAGCACCCGGGACAGGACGTACTACGAGCAGTACTTC	CASSTRDRTYYEQYF
TRBV9	TRBJ2-3	many	TRBD2	TGTGCCAGCAGCCCCCTCAGCGGGGAGGTCATTACGCAGTATTTT	CASSPLSGEVITQYF
TRBV3-1	TRBJ2-2	-	-	TGTGCCAGCAGCCAACACACCGGGGAGCTGTTTTTT	CASSQHTGELFF
TRBV9	TRBJ2-7	few	TRBD1	TGTGCCAGCAGCTCCTGGACAGGGTCTAAGAACGAGCAGTACTTC	CASSSWTGSKNEQYF
TRBV12-3/TRBV12-4	TRBJ2-3	few	TRBD2	TGTGCCAGCAGTTTTCGGGGGGTTAGCACAGATACGCAGTATTTT	CASSFRGVSTDTQYF
TRBV5-1	TRBJ1-4	-	-	TGCGCCAGCAGCTTGGCTTCCAGGGTAACTAATGAAAAACTGTTTTTT	CASSLASRVTNEKLFF
TRBV6-2/TRBV6-3	TRBJ1-5	few	-	TGTGCCAGCAGAACAGAGGGTGGGCAGCCGCAGCATTTT	CASRTEGGQPQHF
TRBV11-2	TRBJ2-3	-	TRBD1	TGTGCCAGCAGCAGGGGGACCTATTTGGACAGGGGGCACTCAGATACGCAGTATTTT	CASSRGTYLDRGHSDTQYF
TRBV20-1	TRBJ1-1	few	TRBD1	TGCAGTGCTAAACACCGGGACAGGGGTCCTTTCTTT	CSAKHRDRGPFF
TRBV20-1	TRBJ2-5	-	TRBD2	TGCAGTGCCGCGGGACTAGGGGGGGAGACCCAGTACTTC	CSAAGLGGETQYF
TRBV7-9	TRBJ2-7	-	TRBD1	TGTGCCAGCAGCATAAGACAGGGAGCTGGACAGGAGTACTTC	CASSIRQGAGQEYF
TRBV27	TRBJ2-3	few	TRBD1	TGTGCCAGCAGTTTAAATGGGGACAGGATCTTTTTT	CASSLNGDRIFF